One and the same sample provided the 10 T cell receptor beta chains below, sequenced in a study of PD-1 blockade in classical Hodgkin lymphoma. Every patient relapsed after autologous stem cell transplantation, and brentuximab vedotin exposure varied. TCRdb keeps only in-frame clones here, not all; method: immunoSEQ multiplex PCR. The repertoire consists of approximately 98,000 clones, with around 89% occurring once and the leading ten covering roughly 21%. Sequences were derived from peripheral blood mononuclear cells (PBMCs), sampled before the second cycle of nivolumab. The receptors were sampled from a human donor with classical Hodgkin lymphoma.

J is TRBJ1-1 and V is TRBV7-2; D call uncertain. Trimming shortened V by 5 bases and J by 7 bases, and 14 bases separated the two germline ends. This CDR3 spans 13 amino acids. Germline CDR1 reads SGHTA; CDR2 reads FQGNSA. CDR3 loop: CASSNPTVVEAFF. The CDR3 bases are TGTGCCAGCAGCAACCCCACTGTCGTTGAAGCTTTCTTT.

The V gene is TRBV18, the J gene TRBJ1-5, with D hard to call. The CDR3 has 17 amino acids. The germline V gene has CDR1 KGHSH and CDR2 LQKENI. V was cut by 6 bases and J by 3 bases, with 21 bases left in between. The CDR3 reads CASSASAGLEANQPQHF. Here the CDR3 DNA reads TGTGCCAGCTCGGCTTCGGCGGGTTTAGAGGCCAATCAGCCCCAGCATTTT.

The chain is built from TRBV2 and TRBJ1-3, with 8 bases matching TRBD1. The junction had 7 bases not matched to a gene; V was cut back by 3 bases and J by 0 bases. CDR3 length: 17 amino acids. Germline lookup yields CDR1 SNHLY and CDR2 FYNNEI. This chain's CDR3 is CASSEGQATHSGNTIYF. Written as DNA, the CDR3 is TGTGCCAGCAGTGAGGGACAGGCGACCCACTCTGGAAACACCATATATTTT.

This chain connects TRBV10-3 to TRBJ2-7; 8 bases are a match to TRBD1. Germline CDR1 ENHRY, CDR2 SYGVKD. J was trimmed by 2 bases and V by 7 bases; bases with no gene match: 7. This CDR3 comprises 14 residues. The CDR3 sequence: CAIKAAGGPYEQYF. The CDR3 DNA is TGTGCCATCAAGGCGGCAGGGGGCCCCTACGAGCAGTACTTC.

This clone was counted a few times. The chain joins TRBV10-3 to TRBJ1-5, with D possibly matching TRBD1 (6 bases). The CDR3 is 13 amino acids. Germline CDR1 reads ENHRY; CDR2 reads SYGVKD. Trimming removed 7 bases at V and 7 bases at J, with 14 bases between. The CDR3 spells CAITSGEGQPQHF. CDR3 bases: TGTGCCATCACTTCAGGGGAGGGCCAGCCCCAGCATTTT.

This clone occurred once. The chain uses TRBV30 and TRBJ1-1; perhaps TRBD1 as D (5 bases). Germline V gene sequence: CDR1 GTSNPN, CDR2 SVGIG (reference sequence). Trimming removed 0 bases at V and 8 bases at J, with 16 bases between. The CDR3 has 14 amino acids. In DNA form, the CDR3 reads TGTGCCTGGAGTGTACGAAGACAGTCAGGGGAAGCTTTCTTT. The encoded protein is CAWSVRRQSGEAFF.

V usage is TRBV6-5 and J usage is TRBJ2-7; D might be TRBD1 or TRBD2, each matching 5 bases. CDR1 and CDR2 from the germline V gene are MNHEY and SVGAGI. The germline V and J ends were trimmed by 5 bases and 2 bases, with 13 bases remaining between them. The CDR3 has 14 residues. CDR3 DNA: TGTGCCAGCAGTCATGGGACCAAGACCTACGAGCAGTACTTC. Translation: CASSHGTKTYEQYF.

V gene TRBV6-5 combines with J gene TRBJ2-5; 7 nucleotides line up with TRBD1. The CDR3 consists of 14 residues. Germline CDR1 reads MNHEY; CDR2 reads SVGAGI. The V gene end was trimmed by 0 bases and the J gene end by 5 bases; junction bases not matched to a gene: 3. CDR3 DNA sequence: TGTGCCAGCAGTTACTCACAGGGGCAGGAGACCCAGTACTTC. This sequence encodes CASSYSQGQETQYF.

The chain has TRBV27 and TRBJ2-7; 7 bases fit TRBD2. Germline lookup yields CDR1 MNHEY and CDR2 SMNVEV (reference sequence). The CDR3 has 15 amino acids. V lost 0 bases and J lost 7; bases outside the gene matches: 9. The CDR3 DNA sequence: TGTGCCAGCAGTTTATCCAGGGACTACCCGAGGGAGCAGTACTTC. Its protein is CASSLSRDYPREQYF.

The chain employs TRBV27 and TRBJ2-1; D is possibly TRBD2 (6 bases). Per the germline V gene, CDR1 is MNHEY and CDR2 is SMNVEV (reference sequence). The CDR3 extends over 16 amino acids. Trimming stripped 4 bases from V and 0 bases from J, with 13 bases between. CDR3 in amino acids: CASSSETRSSYNEQFF. CDR3 nucleotides: TGTGCCAGCAGTTCAGAGACTAGATCCTCCTACAATGAGCAGTTCTTC.